The TCR beta chain described here comes from a study of T cell repertoires in cytomegalovirus infection. Concerning this clonotype: No antigen is known for it.

The CDR3 length is 16 residues. CDR1 is MNHEY and CDR2 is SVGEGT in the germline V gene. Trimming at V came to 2 bases and at J to 2 bases, leaving 9 bases not matched to a gene. TCRdb re-analysed the reads in MiXCR, keeping a single row per CDR3 protein. Seen here are about 920,000 distinct CDR3 sequences, approximately 31% observed once, and the top ten hold roughly 12%. The source was cultured CD8+ T cells from PBMCs, collected from culture after CMV antigen stimulation. This chain joins TRBV6-2 or TRBV6-3 and TRBJ2-7; 7 nucleotides agree with TRBD1. The source is a human donor in good health (CMV status not recorded). Some clones in this sample may be carry-over from other donors' samples. The CDR3 region is CASSYPGGAVPYEQYV. The CDR3 region has the DNA TGTGCCAGCAGTTACCCAGGGGGTGCGGTGCCCTACGAGCAGTACGTC.